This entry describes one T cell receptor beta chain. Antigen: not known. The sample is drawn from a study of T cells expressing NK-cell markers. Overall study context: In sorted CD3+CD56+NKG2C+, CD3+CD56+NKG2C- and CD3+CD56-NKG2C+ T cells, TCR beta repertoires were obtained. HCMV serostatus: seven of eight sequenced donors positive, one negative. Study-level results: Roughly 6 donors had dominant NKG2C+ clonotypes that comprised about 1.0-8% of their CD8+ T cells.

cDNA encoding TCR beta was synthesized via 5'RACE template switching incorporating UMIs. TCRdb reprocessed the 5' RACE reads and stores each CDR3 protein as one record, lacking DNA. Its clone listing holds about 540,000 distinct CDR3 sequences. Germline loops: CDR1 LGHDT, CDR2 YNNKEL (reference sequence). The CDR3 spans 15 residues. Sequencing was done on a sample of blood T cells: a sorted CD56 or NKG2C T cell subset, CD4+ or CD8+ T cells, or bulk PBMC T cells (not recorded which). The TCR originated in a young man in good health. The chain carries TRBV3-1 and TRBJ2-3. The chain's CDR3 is CASSQDPDSTDTQYF.